Here is one TCR beta chain with its context. The protocol was immunoSEQ multiplex PCR, while the TCRdb copy is restricted to in-frame clones and leaves out a portion. This sample carries 35,000 to 55,000 clones, 90% to 95% of them seen once, and the ten largest clones take approximately 2.1%. This CDR3 has 14 residues. In germline, CDR1 is SGHTA, CDR2 FQGNSA. The V end lost 1 base, the J end lost 2 bases, and 9 bases lay between the germline ends. The sample is drawn from a study of cytomegalovirus exposure and HLA in healthy donors. The clonotype originates from a woman aged 18-35 years in good health and CMV-seronegative. Sequenced input: PBMCs. The chain joins TRBV7-2 to TRBJ2-7, with D possibly being TRBD1 (5 bases). This CDR3 is CASSLVLGPYEQYF. In nucleotides, the CDR3 is TGTGCCAGCAGCTTAGTGCTGGGGCCCTACGAGCAGTACTTC.